This TCR beta chain was recorded in a study of cytomegalovirus exposure and HLA in healthy donors. Both 60 Vbeta primers and 13 Jbeta primers went into the PCR. Repertoires were generated with immunoSEQ multiplex PCR, while TCRdb's copy carries only in-frame clones and drops some. The repertoire holds more than 110,000 clones, with roughly four fifths as singletons. The ends lost 3 bases at V and 1 base at J; junction bases unmatched: 6. CDR1 SGHAT and CDR2 FQNNGV come from the germline V gene. The CDR3 totals 17 residues. The chain combines TRBV11-2 with TRBJ1-6, with TRBD1 identical over 7 bases. Sequencing used PBMCs. This receptor was obtained from a middle-aged man in good health and CMV-seropositive. CDR3 bases: TGTGCCAGCAGCTTGTACAGGGGATCGTCCTATAATTCACCCCTCCACTTT. This sequence encodes CASSLYRGSSYNSPLHF.